This T cell receptor beta chain emerged from a study of technical replicates of blood from several donors. With 2 bases removed from V and 0 bases from J, the gap between germline ends came to 17 bases. This CDR3 is built from 16 residues. The germline V gene encodes CDR1 GTSNPN and CDR2 SVGIG (reference sequence). Sequencing used immunoSEQ multiplex PCR; TCRdb keeps in-frame clones, though not all of them. The sample yields about 80,000 clones, 90% to 95% seen once. The chain has TRBV30 and TRBJ2-7; a weak D match, TRBD2 (5 bases). The source material was T cells isolated from PBMCs. This clonotype originated in a human donor in good health. CDR3 DNA: TGTGCCTGGAGTTCTTCTAGCCTGACCTTCTCCTACGAGCAGTACTTC. It is translated as CAWSSSSLTFSYEQYF.